These 24 T cell receptor beta chains share one sample of origin, sequenced in a study of cytomegalovirus exposure and HLA in healthy donors. The data were produced by immunoSEQ multiplex PCR, yet TCRdb's version contains in-frame clones alone and is incomplete. The repertoire holds about 130,000 clones, roughly 89% seen once, with roughly 1.2% in the top ten. Sequenced material: PBMCs. These receptors came from a young woman in good health and CMV-seronegative.

The V and J genes are TRBV4-1 and TRBJ1-2; D perhaps matches TRBD1 (5 bases). The CDR3 runs to 14 residues. From germline, CDR1 is MGHRA and CDR2 YSYEKL. Deletions cut 1 base from V and 2 bases from J, with 8 bases between. DNA of the CDR3: TGCGCCAGCAGCCAAGTTGCAGGGAACTATGGCTACACCTTC. Its translation: CASSQVAGNYGYTF.

The V gene is TRBV5-1, the J gene TRBJ1-1, with unresolved D. CDR3 length: 13 amino acids. CDR1 is SGHRS and CDR2 is YFSETQ in the germline V gene. The V gene lost 5 bases and the J gene lost 2 bases, with 10 bases spanning the gap. CDR3 region: CASRSGENTEAFF. The DNA of the CDR3 is TGCGCCAGCAGGTCCGGAGAAAACACTGAAGCTTTCTTT.

The chain employs TRBV6-1 and TRBJ1-5, with D unresolved. The length of the CDR3 is 15 residues. CDR1 and CDR2 (germline): MNHNS, SASEGT. The V end was cut by 1 base, the J end by 1 base, with 8 bases between. CDR3 region: CASSEGAGSNQPQHF. The CDR3, as DNA: TGTGCCAGCAGTGAAGGGGCAGGAAGCAATCAGCCCCAGCATTTT.

This rearrangement joins TRBV9 to TRBJ2-7, with 9 bases aligning to TRBD2. Per germline, CDR1 SGDLS and CDR2 YYNGEE. The CDR3 covers 15 residues. J gave up 1 base and V 2 bases, and 4 bases lay outside the gene matches. The CDR3 sequence: CASSVGGGGSYEQYF. For the CDR3, the DNA is TGTGCCAGCAGCGTCGGCGGGGGGGGTTCCTACGAGCAGTACTTC.

The chain combines TRBV6-1 with TRBJ1-4; 10 bases are shared with TRBD1. CDR1 MNHNS and CDR2 SASEGT come from the germline V gene. J gave up 7 bases and V 6 bases, and 5 bases lay outside the gene matches. The CDR3 runs 14 residues. The CDR3: CASRKGQGLEKLFF. In nucleotides, the CDR3 is TGTGCCAGCAGGAAGGGACAGGGGCTTGAAAAACTGTTTTTT.

CDR3 residues: CASSPGQFEVRGYTF. CDR3 sequence (DNA): TGTGCCAGTAGCCCCGGACAGTTCGAGGTTCGGGGCTACACCTTC. V is TRBV19 and J is TRBJ1-2; perhaps TRBD1 as D (6 bases). From germline, CDR1 is LNHDA and CDR2 SQIVND (reference sequence). This CDR3 has 15 residues. The V gene lost 6 bases and the J gene lost 8 bases, with 22 bases spanning the gap.

The rearrangement joins TRBV7-2 to TRBJ1-1; a weak D match, TRBD1 (6 bases). The CDR3 extends over 15 amino acids. The germline gives CDR1 SGHTA, CDR2 FQGNSA. The germline V and J ends were trimmed by 3 bases and 0 bases, with 11 bases remaining between them. CDR3 DNA sequence: TGTGCCAGCAGCTTTCCAAGGACAGTGAACACTGAAGCTTTCTTT. Amino acid sequence: CASSFPRTVNTEAFF.

The rearrangement links TRBV5-5 to TRBJ2-7; tentative D call: TRBD2 (6 bases). There are 15 residues in the CDR3. Deletions cut 1 base from V and 4 bases from J, with 15 bases between. CDR1 and CDR2 from the germline V gene are SGHKS and YYEKEE (reference sequence). The CDR3 protein is CASSLNPGEIYEQYF. CDR3 DNA sequence: TGTGCCAGCAGCTTGAACCCGGGAGAAATATACGAGCAGTACTTC.

This clone was found once. This chain uses TRBV5-1 with TRBJ1-4, with a possible D match to TRBD1 (5 bases). Between the trimmed V and J ends, which lost 3 bases and 3 bases, there was a span of 9 bases. From germline, CDR1 is SGHRS and CDR2 YFSETQ. This CDR3 is built from 14 residues. Here the CDR3 DNA reads TGCGCCAGCAGCTCGACAGTACCTAATGAAAAACTGTTTTTT. It translates to CASSSTVPNEKLFF.

This chain links TRBV10-3 with TRBJ2-7; possible D gene TRBD1, 6 bases. V lost 7 bases to trimming and J lost 5 bases, with 9 bases between them. This CDR3 is 11 amino acids long. CDR1 is ENHRY and CDR2 is SYGVKD in the germline V gene. CDR3 sequence: CAITRGDEQYF. CDR3 coding DNA: TGTGCCATCACCAGGGGCGACGAGCAGTACTTC.

This chain joins TRBV7-8 and TRBJ1-5; D might be TRBD1 (5 bases). The CDR3 covers 15 residues. Germline V gene sequence: CDR1 SGHVS, CDR2 FQNEAQ. The ends were cut back, 5 bases at V and 3 bases at J, with 14 bases in the middle. The CDR3 DNA is TGTGCCAGCAGCCACAGACAGAGTCCCAATCAGCCCCAGCATTTT. As protein: CASSHRQSPNQPQHF.

This chain joins TRBV11-3 and TRBJ2-7; a weak D match, TRBD2 (6 bases). This CDR3 spans 14 amino acids. With 3 bases removed from V and 3 bases from J, the gap between germline ends came to 12 bases. Germline V gene data show CDR1 as SGHNT and CDR2 as YENEEA. CDR3 nucleotide sequence: TGTGCCAGCAGCTTGCTGGGGGGAGGCTACGAGCAGTACTTC. Protein sequence: CASSLLGGGYEQYF. The variable domain in full, completed from reference TRBV11-3 and TRBJ2-7, reads EAGVVQSPRYKIIEKKQPVAFWCNPISGHNTLYWYLQNLGQGPELLIRYENEEAVDDSQLPKDRFSAERLKGVDSTLKIQPAELGDSAVYLCASSLLGGGYEQYFGPGTRLTVT.

The chain uses TRBV6-5 and TRBJ1-3; TRBD1 aligns across 7 bases. Germline CDR1 and CDR2: MNHEY and SVGAGI. The CDR3 is made up of 15 amino acids. Trimming removed 2 bases from V and 2 bases from J; junction bases left unmatched: 3. The CDR3 loop is CASSYAGGTGNTIYF. CDR3 sequence (DNA): TGTGCCAGCAGTTACGCAGGGGGAACTGGAAACACCATATATTTT.

This clone was picked up one time. The chain recombines TRBV27 with TRBJ1-5; weak D call: TRBD1 (5 bases). Looked up from germline, CDR1 is MNHEY and CDR2 is SMNVEV (reference sequence). V lost 5 bases, J lost 9 bases, and 17 bases lay in between. There are 14 residues in the CDR3. The CDR3 sequence is CASSSRTSEWPQHF. In nucleotides, the CDR3 is TGTGCCAGCAGTAGTCGGACATCAGAATGGCCCCAGCATTTT.

The J gene is TRBJ2-1, the V gene TRBV9; D might be TRBD1 (5 bases). The V end lost 4 bases, the J end lost 9 bases, and 14 bases lay between the germline ends. CDR3 length equals 13 residues. Germline-derived CDR1 and CDR2 are SGDLS and YYNGEE. CDR3 nucleotide sequence: TGTGCCAGCAGCCGCCCAGGGTTCAGTGAGCAGTTCTTC. It yields the protein CASSRPGFSEQFF.

CDR3 region: CASSSSGLPRDEQYF. CDR3 sequence (DNA): TGTGCCAGCAGCTCCTCCGGACTACCTAGGGACGAGCAGTACTTC. The V call is TRBV7-9, the J call TRBJ2-7; tentative D call: TRBD2 (6 bases). Per germline, CDR1 SEHNR and CDR2 FQNEAQ (reference sequence). V gave up 4 bases and J gave up 5 bases, with 18 bases separating them. This CDR3 is built from 15 residues. The variable domain in full, completed from reference TRBV7-9 and TRBJ2-7, reads DTGVSQNPRHKITKRGQNVTFRCDPISEHNRLYWYRQTLGQGPEFLTYFQNEAQLEKSRLLSDRFSAERPKGSFSTLEIQRTEQGDSAMYLCASSSSGLPRDEQYFGPGTRLTVT.

J is TRBJ1-2 and V is TRBV5-1; D is possibly TRBD1 (5 bases). CDR3 length: 13 amino acids. V lost 4 bases and J lost 6, with 13 bases in between. Germline V lookup: CDR1 SGHRS, CDR2 YFSETQ. The CDR3 sequence: CASSPGGDHGYTF. CDR3 nucleotide sequence: TGCGCCAGCAGCCCGGGGGGGGACCATGGCTACACCTTC.

V gene TRBV18 combines with J gene TRBJ2-5; perhaps TRBD2 as D (6 bases). V lost 1 base to trimming and J lost 5 bases, with 11 bases between them. CDR1 and CDR2 from the germline V gene are KGHSH and LQKENI. The CDR3 has 14 residues. The CDR3 here is CASSPQPGEETQYF. The CDR3 DNA follows: TGTGCCAGCTCACCACAGCCGGGGGAGGAGACCCAGTACTTC.

The chain has TRBV7-9 and TRBJ1-1; TRBD1 matches 7 bases. The CDR3 spans 14 residues. The germline gives CDR1 SEHNR, CDR2 FQNEAQ (reference sequence). V shed 5 bases, J shed 5 bases, and the junction held 8 bases outside the gene matches. The CDR3 spells CASSTTGMLTEAFF. The CDR3 region has the DNA TGTGCCAGCAGCACGACAGGGATGCTGACTGAAGCTTTCTTT.

The CDR3 loop reads CASSRPAGSGEAFF. In nucleotides, the CDR3 is TGTGCCAGCAGCAGGCCGGCGGGTAGCGGTGAAGCTTTCTTT. The chain is built from TRBV5-6 and TRBJ1-1, with no clear D. The germline V gene encodes CDR1 SGHDT and CDR2 YYEEEE. The CDR3 runs 14 residues. V was clipped by 4 bases and J by 7 bases, with 17 bases between them.

This clone was detected once. The rearrangement links TRBV6-5 to TRBJ2-1; possible D gene TRBD1, 6 bases. Germline CDR1 reads MNHEY; CDR2 reads SVGAGI. The CDR3 runs to 14 residues. V lost 2 bases and J lost 4, with 9 bases in between. CDR3 loop: CASSYVGQYNEQFF. DNA of the CDR3: TGTGCCAGCAGTTACGTCGGACAGTACAATGAGCAGTTCTTC.

The chain uses TRBV5-6 and TRBJ1-6, with 9 bases fitting TRBD1. The V gene's germline CDR1 is SGHDT and CDR2 YYEEEE. This CDR3 has 14 amino acids. The V and J ends lost 4 bases and 10 bases, in that order; junction bases with no gene match: 6. CDR3: CASSRTGEGSPLHF. CDR3 DNA sequence: TGTGCCAGCAGCCGGACAGGGGAGGGATCACCCCTCCACTTT.

The chain uses TRBV29-1 and TRBJ2-1; no clear D. Germline V gene lookup returns CDR1 SQVTM and CDR2 ANQGSEA. Trimming pared 7 bases from V and 7 bases from J, leaving 17 bases between. CDR3 length equals 13 residues. In DNA, the CDR3 is TGCAGCGGCCGAACCCTACTAAGAAATGAGCAGTTCTTC. Translation gives CSGRTLLRNEQFF.

This chain connects TRBV15 to TRBJ2-5, with D possibly being TRBD2 (6 bases). The CDR3 spans 13 residues. Germline CDR1 is LNHNV and CDR2 is YYDKDF (reference sequence). V was trimmed by 4 bases and J by 4 bases, leaving 10 bases between them. Here the CDR3 DNA reads TGTGCCACCAGCACGCGGGGTTCAGAGACCCAGTACTTC. Its translation is CATSTRGSETQYF.